The entry that follows covers one TCR beta chain sequence. Antigen: not known. The authors ran a second PCR of about 6 to 11 cycles using a sample-barcoded 5' primer and a J-beta primer mix. MiXCR, applied by TCRdb to the 5' RACE reads, yields one record per CDR3 protein. There are 580,000 or so distinct CDR3 sequences in the sample; around half occur only once, and roughly 24% lies in the top ten. The CDR3 loop spans 17 amino acids. This sample is part of a study of blood T cells in healthy people across ages. Findings of the study overall: TCR beta diversity was tightly associated with the proportion of naive T cells.

The chain uses TRBV12-2 and TRBJ2-1; TRBD1, as called in the table, went unchecked against the DNA. TRBV12-2 is classified as a pseudogene. Sequenced: blood. This clonotype was obtained from a man older than 75 in good health. CDR3 DNA: TGTGCAAGTCGCTTAGGAAAGCGGGACAGCAGATACAATGAGCAGTTCTTC. Amino acids: CASRLGKRDSRYNEQFF.